The 27 T cell receptor beta chains presented below share a single source sample, sequenced in a study of shared clonotypes between healthy human individuals. Measured with immunoSEQ multiplex PCR; TCRdb has only the in-frame clones, and not every one. The table lists 550,000 to 800,000 clones, 80% to 95% of them singletons. The sample taken for sequencing was memory CD8+ T cells from PBMCs. Described subset: CD45RO+ cells pooled with CCR7-negative TemRA cells. These receptors were collected from a man aged 18 to 29 in good health. Some clones in this sample may be carry-over from other donors' samples.

The chain couples TRBV9 to TRBJ2-7, with 7 positions matching TRBD1. J lost 3 bases, V lost 3 bases, and 9 bases had no gene match. CDR3 length: 15 amino acids. Germline CDR1 reads SGDLS; CDR2 reads YYNGEE. The CDR3 loop reads CASSEGAGTLYEQYF. The CDR3 DNA sequence: TGTGCCAGCAGCGAGGGGGCGGGCACCCTCTACGAGCAGTACTTC.

This rearrangement joins TRBV5-8 to TRBJ1-1; 8 positions match TRBD1. This CDR3 spans 14 amino acids. With V trimmed by 4 bases and J by 6 bases, 8 bases remained unmatched. The V gene's germline CDR1 is SGHTS and CDR2 YDEGEE. CDR3 nucleotides: TGTGCCAGCAGCAGGACAGGGCCCGGCGCTGAAGCTTTCTTT. It is translated as CASSRTGPGAEAFF.

The chain has TRBV10-3 and TRBJ2-7; D not resolved. CDR1 and CDR2 from the germline V gene are ENHRY and SYGVKD. The CDR3 totals 13 residues. Trimming removed 10 bases from V and 3 bases from J, with 16 bases in between. As DNA, the CDR3 is TGTGCCACAAGGCCGCGAGTTTTCTACGAGCAGTACTTC. Translating it yields CATRPRVFYEQYF.

The chain joins TRBV5-6 to TRBJ2-3; TRBD2 aligns across 7 bases. J gave up 4 bases and V 0 bases, and 5 bases lay outside the gene matches. The CDR3 is 15 amino acids. The germline V gene has CDR1 SGHDT and CDR2 YYEEEE. CDR3 coding DNA: TGTGCCAGCAGCTTGGGGTGGGCGGGAGCAGATACGCAGTATTTT. Translating gives CASSLGWAGADTQYF.

This clone was picked up one time. This chain joins TRBV28 and TRBJ2-7, with 10 nucleotides matching TRBD2. Per germline, CDR1 MDHEN and CDR2 SYDVKM. The CDR3 runs to 14 residues. The ends lost 7 bases at V and 3 bases at J; junction bases unmatched: 6. CDR3 in DNA: TGTGCCAGCAAGGGTAGCGGGAGGTTCTACGAGCAGTACTTC. Its translation: CASKGSGRFYEQYF.

This clone has a single count. The rearrangement links TRBV28 to TRBJ2-2, with 11 nucleotides matching TRBD1. With 3 bases clipped from V and 3 bases from J, the junction kept 6 bases outside the gene matches. CDR1 and CDR2 (germline): MDHEN, SYDVKM. CDR3 length: 17 residues. CDR3 amino acids: CASSFPRDRGDTGELFF. In nucleotides, the CDR3 is TGTGCCAGCAGTTTCCCCCGGGACAGGGGGGACACCGGGGAGCTGTTTTTT.

This clone was seen just once. The J gene is TRBJ1-2, the V gene TRBV4-3, with D uncertain. The CDR3 runs to 14 residues. Germline CDR1 LGHNA, CDR2 YSLEER. Trimming pared 1 base from V and 0 bases from J, leaving 6 bases between. For the CDR3, the DNA is TGCGCCAGCAGCCAAGTAGTGACTAACTATGGCTACACCTTC. It yields the protein CASSQVVTNYGYTF.

This clone appeared a few times. The rearrangement uses TRBV5-1 and TRBJ2-7, with D perhaps matching TRBD1 (7 bases). Trimming removed 0 bases at V and 4 bases at J, with 14 bases between. Germline V gene data show CDR1 as SGHRS and CDR2 as YFSETQ. The CDR3 extends over 15 amino acids. The CDR3 DNA follows: TGCGCCAGCAGCTTGGCTGCGGGACAGTTATACGAGCAGTACTTC. Protein: CASSLAAGQLYEQYF.

This sequence joins TRBV27 and TRBJ2-3; 9 bases line up with TRBD2. This CDR3 has 16 residues. The germline V gene encodes CDR1 MNHEY and CDR2 SMNVEV (reference sequence). V was clipped by 3 bases and J by 4 bases; unmatched bases: 8. CDR3 protein: CASSFGGRAIADTQYF. The CDR3 bases are TGTGCCAGCAGTTTTGGCGGGAGGGCCATAGCAGATACGCAGTATTTT.

This chain connects TRBV9 to TRBJ1-2; no firm D call. This CDR3 contains 11 residues. Germline V gene sequence: CDR1 SGDLS, CDR2 YYNGEE. Between the trimmed V and J ends, which lost 5 bases and 4 bases, there was a span of 6 bases. CDR3 DNA sequence: TGTGCCAGCAGTAACGTCTATGGCTACACCTTC. It is translated as CASSNVYGYTF.

V is TRBV28 and J is TRBJ2-3; TRBD2 matches at 7 bases. The CDR3 contains 16 residues. Germline-derived CDR1 and CDR2 are MDHEN and SYDVKM. The V segment lost 1 base and the J segment 0 bases; nucleotides outside the gene matches: 4. CDR3 in DNA: TGTGCCAGCAGTTTATCCAGCGGGATTAGCACAGATACGCAGTATTTT. This encodes CASSLSSGISTDTQYF.

The V and J genes are TRBV27 and TRBJ1-2, with a weak D call TRBD1 (5 bases). Germline CDR1 is MNHEY and CDR2 is SMNVEV (reference sequence). V lost 4 bases and J 8 bases, leaving 11 bases between the germline ends. This CDR3 has 12 residues. Written as DNA, the CDR3 is TGTGCCAGCAGTTCCCCGGAGGGGGGCTACACCTTC. Translation gives CASSSPEGGYTF.

This chain joins TRBV29-1 and TRBJ2-3; 7 bases match TRBD2. The V gene end was trimmed by 3 bases and the J gene end by 4 bases; junction bases not matched to a gene: 13. The CDR3 runs 16 residues. The germline V gene has CDR1 SQVTM and CDR2 ANQGSEA. The CDR3: CSVEVSAGAGADTQYF. Here the CDR3 DNA reads TGCAGCGTTGAGGTTTCGGCGGGAGCTGGAGCAGATACGCAGTATTTT.

This clone was detected only once. The chain uses TRBV27 and TRBJ2-1; D remains unclear. Trimming left V 1 base short and J 0 bases short, with 16 bases between. The germline gives CDR1 MNHEY, CDR2 SMNVEV (reference sequence). The CDR3 covers 18 residues. The chain's CDR3 is CASSLLVPTGISYNEQFF. The DNA of the CDR3 is TGTGCCAGCAGTTTATTAGTCCCCACTGGGATCTCCTACAATGAGCAGTTCTTC.

The chain carries TRBV27 and TRBJ2-7; 8 nucleotides agree with TRBD1. The CDR3 sequence is 16 residues long. Per the germline V gene, CDR1 is MNHEY and CDR2 is SMNVEV (reference sequence). V lost 6 bases and J lost 2; bases outside the gene matches: 12. The CDR3 sequence is CASSFYNRGAAYEQYF. CDR3 bases: TGTGCCAGCAGCTTCTATAACAGGGGGGCCGCCTACGAGCAGTACTTC.

The rearrangement uses TRBV27 and TRBJ1-2; no definite D call. The CDR3 length is 15 residues. The V gene lost 2 bases and the J gene lost 4 bases, with 14 bases spanning the gap. Germline CDR1 reads MNHEY; CDR2 reads SMNVEV (reference sequence). The CDR3, as DNA: TGTGCCAGCAGTTTACGGGCCACCGGAGGCTATGGCTACACCTTC. It codes for CASSLRATGGYGYTF.

J is TRBJ2-6 and V is TRBV11-2; either TRBD1 or TRBD2 may supply D (6 bases each). Between the trimmed V and J ends, which lost 5 bases and 5 bases, there was a span of 16 bases. This CDR3 is 16 amino acids long. Germline CDR1 SGHAT, CDR2 FQNNGV. CDR3 residues: CASSTRSGDWANVLTF. The CDR3 DNA sequence: TGTGCCAGCAGCACCCGCTCAGGGGACTGGGCCAACGTCCTGACTTTC.

The chain joins TRBV15 to TRBJ2-5, with 12 bases matching TRBD1. The CDR3 extends over 16 amino acids. In germline, CDR1 is LNHNV, CDR2 YYDKDF (reference sequence). V was pared by 5 bases and J by 5 bases, with 9 bases of the junction left unmatched. Here the CDR3 reads CATSPGQGAVLETQYF. CDR3 bases: TGTGCCACCAGCCCGGGACAGGGGGCCGTGTTGGAGACCCAGTACTTC.

This chain links TRBV7-2 with TRBJ2-7; TRBD2 agrees at 7 bases. Germline loops: CDR1 SGHTA, CDR2 FQGNSA. J was trimmed by 0 bases and V by 5 bases; bases with no gene match: 16. This CDR3 has 18 residues. The CDR3 DNA reads TGTGCCAGCAGCGGACGTCGTTTAGCGGGTCCTAGCTCCTACGAGCAGTACTTC. The encoded protein is CASSGRRLAGPSSYEQYF.

This clone was observed once. V and J are TRBV7-2 and TRBJ2-3; a possible D gene is TRBD2 (5 bases). The length of the CDR3 is 16 residues. V lost 2 bases, J lost 3 bases, and 15 bases lay in between. The V gene's germline CDR1 is SGHTA and CDR2 FQGNSA. CDR3 nucleotides: TGTGCCAGCAGCTTACGCCTAGAGGGTATAACAGATACGCAGTATTTT. It yields the protein CASSLRLEGITDTQYF.

J is TRBJ2-1 and V is TRBV10-1; the match to TRBD2 covers 14 bases. The germline CDR1 and CDR2 sequences are WNHNN and SYGVQD (reference sequence). Germline trimming cut 6 bases from V and 0 bases from J; bases unmatched to any gene: 4. This CDR3 comprises 17 residues. CDR3 nucleotides: TGCGCCAGCAGCCGACTAGCGGGAGGGCTCTCCTACAATGAGCAGTTCTTC. This translates into CASSRLAGGLSYNEQFF.

Turning to this clone: The junction does not match germline at one end; this may be a read error. This rearrangement joins TRBV5-1 to TRBJ2-7; no clear D gene. This CDR3 comprises 14 residues. Looked up from germline, CDR1 is SGHRS and CDR2 is YFSETQ. CDR3 DNA: TGCGCCAGCACCTTGGACGGGTTATCCTACGAGCAGTACTTC. Its translation is CASTLDGLSYEQYF.

This chain links TRBV28 with TRBJ2-3; TRBD1 might be the D (6 bases). Germline lookup yields CDR1 MDHEN and CDR2 SYDVKM. The V gene lost 6 bases and the J gene lost 2 bases, with 21 bases spanning the gap. The CDR3 loop spans 17 amino acids. The CDR3 nucleotides read TGTGCCAGCAGCGAAATCGGCAGGGGTCAATTCACAGATACGCAGTATTTT. This translates into CASSEIGRGQFTDTQYF.

The chain has TRBV9 and TRBJ2-2, with D perhaps matching TRBD1 (7 bases). V lost 2 bases to trimming and J lost 0 bases, with 14 bases between them. The germline CDR1 and CDR2 sequences are SGDLS and YYNGEE. There are 17 residues in the CDR3. The CDR3 loop is CASSVWRGPTNTGELFF. In DNA, the CDR3 is TGTGCCAGCAGCGTCTGGAGGGGGCCGACGAACACCGGGGAGCTGTTTTTT. Looking up the rest from reference TRBV9 and TRBJ2-2 gives the full variable domain: DSGVTQTPKHLITATGQRVTLRCSPRSGDLSVYWYQQSLDQGLQFLIQYYNGEERAKGNILERFSAQQFPDLHSELNLSSLELGDSALYFCASSVWRGPTNTGELFFGEGSRLTVL.

The chain recombines TRBV10-3 with TRBJ2-7; D not resolved. The CDR3 contains 15 residues. V was cut by 2 bases and J by 0 bases, with 11 bases left in between. Germline assignment: CDR1 ENHRY and CDR2 SYGVKD. The chain's CDR3 is CAISEILGRSYEQYF. The CDR3, as DNA: TGTGCCATCAGTGAGATATTAGGCCGCTCCTACGAGCAGTACTTC.

Ten or more counts support this clone. This chain connects TRBV6-4 to TRBJ2-7; TRBD2 matches 8 bases. V shed 0 bases and J 2 bases; nucleotides not matched to a gene: 6. The CDR3 extends over 16 amino acids. Germline V gene data show CDR1 as MRHNA and CDR2 as SNTAGT. For the CDR3, the DNA is TGTGCCAGCAGTGACTCGTTCGGGGGGGGGACCTACGAGCAGTACTTC. Protein product: CASSDSFGGGTYEQYF.

This clone appeared a few times. The rearrangement uses TRBV12-5 and TRBJ1-2; D possibly corresponds to TRBD1 (6 bases). CDR1 and CDR2 (germline): LGHNT, FRNRAP. The length of the CDR3 is 15 residues. V dropped 4 bases and J dropped 3 bases, with 15 bases sitting between them. CDR3: CASGSPGAGDYGYTF. DNA for the CDR3: TGTGCTAGTGGTTCCCCGGGGGCAGGCGACTATGGCTACACCTTC.